This TCR delta chain was identified in a study of gamma-delta chains in newborns, infants, children. About the research overall: Polyclonal expansion of innate γδ T cells after birth follows microbial exposure.

TCRdb processed the reads again with the CATT caller. The sample yields about 5,000 delta-chain clones, roughly 0.41% seen once. CDR1 is GEAIGNYY and CDR2 is EKD in the germline V gene. The V and J ends lost 1 base and 0 bases respectively, with 12 bases between them. There are 18 residues in the CDR3. Relative to its sample, this clone is medium-sized. This TCR derives from a child who was a newborn, infant or young child, either healthy, febrile or measles-vaccinated (not recorded which). The chain carries TRDV2 and TRDJ3; tentative D call: TRDD3 (6 bases). Sequencing was performed on blood. In DNA, the CDR3 is TGTGCCTGTGACACTGGGGGCCCAAGCTCCTGGGACACCCGACAGATGTTTTTC. Protein sequence: CACDTGGPSSWDTRQMFF.